A single sample is the source of the 21 T cell receptor beta chains below, sequenced in a study of T cell changes during pregnancy in multiple sclerosis. The table came from immunoSEQ multiplex PCR; TCRdb's copy has only in-frame clones and leaves some out. The sample yields 85,000 to 100,000 clones, around 94% seen once. Specimen: peripheral blood, collected in the first trimester of pregnancy. The source is a female donor with multiple sclerosis, enrolled in a pregnancy study.

CDR3 amino acids: CASSSGLAGVGEQFF. The CDR3 nucleotides are TGTGCCAGCAGTTCCGGACTAGCGGGAGTCGGTGAGCAGTTCTTC. The V gene is TRBV6-5, the J gene TRBJ2-1; 13 nucleotides match TRBD2. CDR3 size: 15 residues. Per germline, CDR1 MNHEY and CDR2 SVGAGI. Trimming cost V 4 bases and J 9 bases; bases outside gene matches: 6.

This chain uses TRBV15 with TRBJ2-2; possibly TRBD2 for D (6 bases). CDR1 and CDR2 (germline): LNHNV, YYDKDF (reference sequence). V dropped 4 bases and J dropped 0 bases, with 12 bases sitting between them. The CDR3 extends over 16 amino acids. This CDR3 reads CATSTRGTTNTGELFF. In nucleotides, the CDR3 is TGTGCCACCAGCACCCGCGGGACCACGAACACCGGGGAGCTGTTTTTT.

The chain combines TRBV5-4 with TRBJ2-2; TRBD2 matches at 7 bases. CDR3 size: 15 residues. Germline loops: CDR1 SGHNT, CDR2 YYREEE (reference sequence). The J segment lost 0 bases and the V segment lost 5 bases, leaving 4 bases of the junction unmatched. CDR3 nucleotide sequence: TGTGCCAGCAGGCGGGGAGGGGCGAACACCGGGGAGCTGTTTTTT. It translates to CASRRGGANTGELFF.

The chain combines TRBV2 with TRBJ2-1; D might be TRBD2 (5 bases). Looked up from germline, CDR1 is SNHLY and CDR2 is FYNNEI. Trimming removed 0 bases at V and 8 bases at J, with 17 bases between. CDR3 length equals 16 residues. CDR3 nucleotide sequence: TGTGCCAGCAGTGAAGCGCGCGGGCCCCGGGCCGATGAGCAGTTCTTC. Its protein is CASSEARGPRADEQFF.

The chain links TRBV19 to TRBJ2-3, with a tentative D call TRBD2 (6 bases). CDR1 is LNHDA, CDR2 SQIVND, per germline (reference sequence). Trimming shortened V by 3 bases and J by 2 bases, and 9 bases separated the two germline ends. This CDR3 is 14 amino acids long. The CDR3 nucleotides are TGTGCCAGTAGTATGGGGGGAACCACAGATACGCAGTATTTT. Amino acids: CASSMGGTTDTQYF.

The chain has TRBV6-5 and TRBJ2-7, with TRBD2 identical over 7 bases. Germline V gives CDR1 MNHEY, CDR2 SVGAGI. This CDR3 has 15 residues. Trimming at V came to 8 bases and at J to 2 bases, leaving 12 bases not matched to a gene. The CDR3 region has the DNA TGTGCCAGCTCCTCAGCGGGACCCGGCCCCTACGAGCAGTACTTC. Its translation is CASSSAGPGPYEQYF.

CDR3: CASSPGLAGDEQFF. Written as DNA, the CDR3 is TGCGCCAGCAGCCCGGGACTAGCGGGAGATGAGCAGTTCTTC. The chain links TRBV5-1 to TRBJ2-1, with TRBD2 identical over 14 bases. V gave up 4 bases and J gave up 8 bases; unmatched junction bases: 2. This CDR3 region has 14 residues. Germline loops: CDR1 SGHRS, CDR2 YFSETQ.

A note on this clone: The junction shows a germline mismatch at one end, possibly a read error. This chain joins TRBV30 and TRBJ2-3; tentatively, D is TRBD2 (6 bases). The germline CDR1 and CDR2 sequences are GTSNPN and SVGIG (reference sequence). The length of the CDR3 is 14 residues. Written as DNA, the CDR3 is TGTGTCTGGATTATGGGGACTGGGGGTGATACGCAGTATTTT. It translates to CVWIMGTGGDTQYF.

The chain links TRBV10-1 to TRBJ2-7, with TRBD2 matching 10 bases. The V and J ends lost 8 bases and 7 bases, in that order; junction bases with no gene match: 23. Germline V CDR1 and CDR2: WNHNN, SYGVQD (reference sequence). This CDR3 comprises 18 residues. The DNA for the CDR3 is TGCGCCAGCGATGAATCGTTTAGCCTAGCGGGAGTCCCGGGTGAGCAGTACTTC. Translating gives CASDESFSLAGVPGEQYF.

The rearrangement links TRBV2 to TRBJ1-1, with D hard to call. V gave up 11 bases and J gave up 7 bases, with 17 bases separating them. The CDR3 consists of 12 residues. Looked up from germline, CDR1 is SNHLY and CDR2 is FYNNEI. The CDR3 loop reads CAGLPEGREAFF. The CDR3 bases are TGTGCCGGCCTACCCGAGGGCCGTGAAGCTTTCTTT.

The genes are TRBV28 and TRBJ2-3; 8 nucleotides line up with TRBD1. The CDR3 length is 15 residues. The V and J ends lost 4 bases and 6 bases, in that order; junction bases with no gene match: 9. CDR1 and CDR2 from the germline V gene are MDHEN and SYDVKM. DNA for the CDR3: TGTGCCAGCAGTTACCCTCAGGGGGCGCGTGATACGCAGTATTTT. Its translation is CASSYPQGARDTQYF.

The rearrangement joins TRBV25-1 to TRBJ1-1, with D possibly TRBD1 on 5 matching bases. The V gene's germline CDR1 is MGHDK and CDR2 SYGVNS. The germline V and J ends were trimmed by 3 bases and 4 bases, with 9 bases remaining between them. The CDR3 consists of 13 residues. CDR3 sequence: CASSDRTSTEAFF. The CDR3 nucleotides are TGTGCCAGCAGTGACCGGACATCCACTGAAGCTTTCTTT.

The sample holds a few counts of this clone. This chain uses TRBV7-6 with TRBJ1-5; TRBD1 is a possible D gene (6 bases). CDR3 length: 13 amino acids. V lost 3 bases to trimming and J lost 6 bases, with 9 bases between them. CDR1 and CDR2 (germline): SGHVS, FNYEAQ. In DNA, the CDR3 is TGTGCCAGCAGCTTGGACAGAAGTCAGCCCCAGCATTTT. Encoded protein: CASSLDRSQPQHF.

V is TRBV19 and J is TRBJ2-1; D possibly corresponds to TRBD1 (6 bases). Germline loops: CDR1 LNHDA, CDR2 SQIVND (reference sequence). V lost 7 bases and J lost 4, with 14 bases in between. The CDR3 is 14 amino acids. The CDR3 loop reads CASKGGVKYNEQFF. CDR3 nucleotides: TGTGCCAGTAAAGGGGGAGTTAAGTACAATGAGCAGTTCTTC.

The genes are TRBV28 and TRBJ1-1, with D perhaps TRBD1 (5 bases). CDR1 and CDR2 (germline): MDHEN, SYDVKM. Deletions cut 5 bases from V and 6 bases from J, with 10 bases between. This CDR3 region has 12 residues. As DNA, the CDR3 is TGTGCCAGCAGTCTCAGGGTCGCTGAAGCTTTCTTT. As protein: CASSLRVAEAFF. Complete variable domain (other parts from reference TRBV28 and TRBJ1-1): DVKVTQSSRYLVKRTGEKVFLECVQDMDHENMFWYRQDPGLGLRLIYFSYDVKMKEKGDIPEGYSVSREKKERFSLILESASTNQTSMYLCASSLRVAEAFFGQGTRLTVV.

The chain is built from TRBV6-5 and TRBJ2-1; perhaps TRBD2 as D (6 bases). Germline loops: CDR1 MNHEY, CDR2 SVGAGI. Trimming removed 4 bases from V and 6 bases from J, with 13 bases in between. CDR3 length equals 14 residues. DNA for the CDR3: TGTGCCAGCAGTTCTAGCGTATGGGGCAATGAGCAGTTCTTC. Amino acid sequence: CASSSSVWGNEQFF.

The chain links TRBV9 to TRBJ2-7; 8 nucleotides match TRBD2. Germline lookup yields CDR1 SGDLS and CDR2 YYNGEE. With 4 bases clipped from V and 3 bases from J, the junction kept 9 bases outside the gene matches. The CDR3 spans 15 residues. The CDR3 nucleotides read TGTGCCAGCAGCCCTTTTAGCGGGATCAGCTACGAGCAGTACTTC. Translating it yields CASSPFSGISYEQYF.

This chain joins TRBV15 and TRBJ1-5, with 10 bases lining up with TRBD1. J was trimmed by 1 base and V by 1 base; bases with no gene match: 1. This CDR3 comprises 16 residues. Germline loops: CDR1 LNHNV, CDR2 YYDKDF (reference sequence). Written as DNA, the CDR3 is TGTGCCACCAGCAGAGGGGGACAGGGGAGCAATCAGCCCCAGCATTTT. As protein: CATSRGGQGSNQPQHF.

The V and J genes are TRBV7-8 and TRBJ2-2; D not resolved. The CDR3 runs 17 residues. CDR1 and CDR2 (germline): SGHVS, FQNEAQ. V was pared by 1 base and J by 0 bases, with 12 bases between. DNA of the CDR3: TGTGCCAGCAGCTTAGGGTGGGCAAGAGCGAACACCGGGGAGCTGTTTTTT. Translated: CASSLGWARANTGELFF.

The chain is built from TRBV6-1 and TRBJ2-7; D ambiguous. The germline V and J ends were trimmed by 7 bases and 5 bases, with 6 bases remaining between them. The CDR3 runs to 10 residues. Germline V CDR1 and CDR2: MNHNS, SASEGT. The CDR3 sequence is CASNRDEQYF. In nucleotides, the CDR3 is TGTGCCAGCAACCGGGACGAGCAGTACTTC.

This chain connects TRBV6-1 to TRBJ2-3, with TRBD2 identical over 9 bases. Germline-derived CDR1 and CDR2 are MNHNS and SASEGT. CDR3 length: 15 residues. Losses at the gene ends were 6 bases for V and 2 bases for J; bases not matched to a gene: 6. CDR3 sequence (DNA): TGTGCCAGCAGAGGATCTAGCGGGAACACAGATACGCAGTATTTT. Encoded protein: CASRGSSGNTDTQYF.